This T cell receptor beta chain is drawn from a study of breast tumors, draining lymph nodes, adjacent tissues. Breast cancer patients provided tissue from their axillary draining lymph nodes. TCRdb independently ran MiXCR on the multiplex PCR reads; one entry per CDR3 protein. The table shows about 300,000 distinct CDR3 sequences, with under 35% occurring only once. Worth noting for this clonotype: Its cognate antigen is unknown.

Germline loops: CDR1 SGHVS, CDR2 FQNEAQ. The CDR3 spans 16 residues. Study results and limitations: That most tumor T cells come from lymph nodes remained unproven.

The receptor was isolated from a female donor with breast cancer. Some clones in this sample may be carry-over from other donors' samples. Material for sequencing was axillary lymph node tissue. The chain joins TRBV7-8 to TRBJ2-1; no clear D. The J call is doubtful: the DNA matches TRBJ2-3 better. The CDR3 DNA is TGTGCCAGCAGACTTCAAACGTGGAGCTCCTACAATGAGCAGTATTTT. Its translation: CASRLQTWSSYNEQYF.